What follows are 22 T cell receptor beta chains derived from one specimen sequenced in a study of T cell responses to AZD1222 COVID-19 vaccine. Using immunoSEQ multiplex PCR, the repertoire was profiled, and TCRdb retains in-frame clones only, with some absent. The sample holds approximately 120,000 clones, around 92% seen once. This specimen was peripheral blood, taken on day 0 of AZD1222 vaccination. The receptors were gathered from an adult in good health.

This chain links TRBV27 with TRBJ2-7; a possible D gene is TRBD2 (5 bases). The V gene lost 5 bases and the J gene lost 5 bases, with 13 bases spanning the gap. This CDR3 has 13 residues. Germline lookup yields CDR1 MNHEY and CDR2 SMNVEV (reference sequence). This CDR3 is CASSRDELDEQYF. The DNA of the CDR3 is TGTGCCAGCAGTCGGGATGAACTAGACGAGCAGTACTTC.

The chain combines TRBV24-1 with TRBJ2-3, with D perhaps TRBD1 (6 bases). With 3 bases removed from V and 2 bases from J, the gap between germline ends came to 14 bases. CDR3 size: 16 residues. Germline CDR1 is KGHDR and CDR2 is SFDVKD. CDR3 DNA: TGTGCCACCAGTGATCCTCACAGGGCGGACACAGATACGCAGTATTTT. The encoded protein is CATSDPHRADTDTQYF.

This clone was recorded only once. V is TRBV29-1 and J is TRBJ2-3, with a possible D match to TRBD2 (6 bases). CDR3 length equals 16 residues. V was trimmed by 2 bases and J by 3 bases, leaving 18 bases between them. Per germline, CDR1 SQVTM and CDR2 ANQGSEA. For the CDR3, the DNA is TGCAGCGTTGAAAGTGGCCTAGTCGGGAGTACAGATACGCAGTATTTT. It codes for CSVESGLVGSTDTQYF.

This chain connects TRBV12-3 or TRBV12-4 to TRBJ1-1; D might be TRBD1 (6 bases). V shed 4 bases and J shed 3 bases, with 9 bases lying between them. The CDR3 loop spans 13 amino acids. CDR3 nucleotide sequence: TGTGCCAGCAGTTCTCAGGGGCACACTGAAGCTTTCTTT. It yields the protein CASSSQGHTEAFF.

The chain uses TRBV29-1 and TRBJ1-2; no firm D call. CDR1 SQVTM and CDR2 ANQGSEA come from the germline V gene. This CDR3 is built from 11 residues. V was pared by 4 bases and J by 13 bases, with 16 bases between. CDR3 protein: CSVGSWEVVTF. The CDR3 DNA reads TGCAGCGTTGGATCATGGGAGGTGGTCACCTTC.

The table lists this clone with a few counts. The V gene is TRBV6-5, the J gene TRBJ2-7, with D unclear. CDR1 MNHEY and CDR2 SVGAGI come from the germline V gene. Trimming took 2 bases from V and 7 from J, leaving 15 bases between them. This CDR3 is 14 amino acids long. CDR3 residues: CASSYGQRAWEQYF. CDR3 DNA: TGTGCCAGCAGTTACGGGCAAAGGGCTTGGGAGCAGTACTTC.

The chain employs TRBV5-6 and TRBJ1-6; D might be TRBD1 (5 bases). V gave up 4 bases and J gave up 5 bases, with 13 bases separating them. The CDR3 is made up of 15 amino acids. From germline, CDR1 is SGHDT and CDR2 YYEEEE. The CDR3 loop reads CASSRVDRDNSPLHF. The CDR3 bases are TGTGCCAGCAGCCGGGTCGACAGAGATAATTCACCCCTCCACTTT.

The chain uses TRBV18 and TRBJ2-3; D is uncertain. The V end was cut by 3 bases, the J end by 0 bases, with 7 bases between. This CDR3 has 14 residues. Germline loops: CDR1 KGHSH, CDR2 LQKENI. CDR3 DNA sequence: TGTGCCAGCTCACCCTTCACTAGCACAGATACGCAGTATTTT. Translating gives CASSPFTSTDTQYF.

The chain is built from TRBV5-4 and TRBJ1-3; possible D gene TRBD1, 5 bases. CDR1 is SGHNT and CDR2 is YYREEE in the germline V gene (reference sequence). The CDR3 is 15 residues long. Trimming removed 0 bases from V and 4 bases from J, with 11 bases in between. The CDR3 here is CASSLAAGFGNTIYF. Here the CDR3 DNA reads TGTGCCAGCAGCTTGGCTGCAGGGTTCGGAAACACCATATATTTT.

The chain is built from TRBV19 and TRBJ1-5, with TRBD1 identical over 12 bases. The germline V gene has CDR1 LNHDA and CDR2 SQIVND (reference sequence). V gave up 9 bases and J gave up 7 bases; unmatched junction bases: 7. This CDR3 contains 14 residues. Here the CDR3 reads CASRGTGGRQPQHF. As DNA, the CDR3 is TGTGCCAGCCGCGGGACAGGGGGCCGGCAGCCCCAGCATTTT.

V usage is TRBV5-4 and J usage is TRBJ2-7; TRBD2 matches at 13 bases. The CDR3 has 15 residues. CDR1 SGHNT and CDR2 YYREEE come from the germline V gene (reference sequence). The V segment lost 4 bases and the J segment 3 bases; nucleotides outside the gene matches: 4. CDR3 nucleotide sequence: TGTGCCAGCAGCCCGGGGACTAGCGGGATCTACGAGCAGTACTTC. Translating gives CASSPGTSGIYEQYF.

This sequence joins TRBV9 and TRBJ2-2, with TRBD2 matching over 11 bases. The germline V gene encodes CDR1 SGDLS and CDR2 YYNGEE. V was clipped by 4 bases and J by 7 bases; unmatched bases: 6. CDR3 length: 15 residues. Here the CDR3 reads CASSRSGRDGGELFF. DNA for the CDR3: TGTGCCAGCAGCCGTAGCGGGAGGGATGGCGGGGAGCTGTTTTTT.

This chain connects TRBV5-4 to TRBJ2-7; 10 bases align to TRBD2. The V gene's germline CDR1 is SGHNT and CDR2 YYREEE (reference sequence). Unmatched junction bases numbered 9, after V lost 4 bases and J lost 2 bases. The CDR3 runs 16 residues. CDR3 sequence: CASSTVAGGPTYEQYF. The CDR3 nucleotides are TGTGCCAGCAGCACGGTAGCGGGAGGACCCACCTACGAGCAGTACTTC. The entire variable domain, with the rest obtained from reference TRBV5-4 and TRBJ2-7, is as follows: ETGVTQSPTHLIKTRGQQVTLRCSSQSGHNTVSWYQQALGQGPQFIFQYYREEENGRGNFPPRFSGLQFPNYSSELNVNALELDDSALYLCASSTVAGGPTYEQYFGPGTRLTVT.

The chain uses TRBV10-3 and TRBJ1-3; D is uncertain. The V and J ends lost 0 bases and 0 bases respectively, with 12 bases between them. CDR1 ENHRY and CDR2 SYGVKD come from the germline V gene. The CDR3 sequence is 17 residues long. The CDR3 nucleotides read TGTGCCATCAGTGAGTCGATTGTCTTCTTCTCTGGAAACACCATATATTTT. Translated: CAISESIVFFSGNTIYF.

With regard to this clone: A read error may explain this, as a much larger clone is one base away. The chain carries TRBV12-3 or TRBV12-4 and TRBJ1-1; D gene uncertain. Between the trimmed V and J ends, which lost 3 bases and 2 bases, there was a span of 7 bases. This CDR3 spans 13 amino acids. The CDR3 DNA reads TGTGCCAGCAGTTTCGGGGAAAACACTGAAGCTTTCTTT. It codes for CASSFGENTEAFF.

The chain joins TRBV27 to TRBJ2-2, with D unclear. This CDR3 region has 12 residues. The V end lost 3 bases, the J end lost 8 bases, and 7 bases lay between the germline ends. CDR1 is MNHEY and CDR2 is SMNVEV in the germline V gene (reference sequence). CDR3 in amino acids: CASSLRQGELFF. The DNA for the CDR3 is TGTGCCAGCAGTTTGAGGCAGGGGGAGCTGTTTTTT.

The chain uses TRBV30 and TRBJ2-7; no clear D gene. The CDR3 totals 15 residues. V was cut by 0 bases and J by 5 bases, with 17 bases left in between. CDR1 is GTSNPN and CDR2 is SVGIG in the germline V gene (reference sequence). The CDR3 bases are TGTGCCTGGAGTGTACTCTGGACCACGCTCGACGAGCAGTACTTC. This sequence encodes CAWSVLWTTLDEQYF. The full variable domain, rest sourced from reference TRBV30 and TRBJ2-7, is SQTIHQWPATLVQPVGSPLSLECTVEGTSNPNLYWYRQAAGRGLQLLFYSVGIGQISSEVPQNLSASRPQDRQFILSSKKLLLSDSGFYLCAWSVLWTTLDEQYFGPGTRLTVT.

This clone was counted only a few times. The V gene is TRBV28, the J gene TRBJ1-2, with D perhaps TRBD1 (6 bases). Trimming removed 6 bases from V and 4 bases from J, with 15 bases in between. CDR1 and CDR2 from the germline V gene are MDHEN and SYDVKM. CDR3 size: 14 residues. CDR3 in DNA: TGTGCCAGCAGCTCAGGGGAGGGGACCTATGGCTACACCTTC. Protein sequence: CASSSGEGTYGYTF.

CDR3: CASSDRSNEQFF. CDR3 sequence (DNA): TGCGCCAGCAGTGATCGGTCGAATGAGCAGTTCTTC. This chain links TRBV10-1 with TRBJ2-1; unclear D gene. This CDR3 spans 12 amino acids. Trimming took off 3 bases at V and 7 bases at J, with 7 bases between the two ends. Germline V gene sequence: CDR1 WNHNN, CDR2 SYGVQD (reference sequence).

The chain couples TRBV18 to TRBJ2-2, with unresolved D. This CDR3 has 12 residues. V dropped 3 bases and J dropped 5 bases, with 4 bases sitting between them. CDR1 is KGHSH and CDR2 is LQKENI in the germline V gene. The CDR3 is CASSPRTGELFF. For the CDR3, the DNA is TGTGCCAGCTCACCCAGGACCGGGGAGCTGTTTTTT.

This clone was counted at least ten times. The chain joins TRBV5-1 to TRBJ1-5; TRBD1 matches at 7 bases. The CDR3 sequence is 15 residues long. CDR1 SGHRS and CDR2 YFSETQ come from the germline V gene. V shed 0 bases and J 2 bases; nucleotides not matched to a gene: 2. The CDR3 sequence is CASSLVTGGNQPQHF. Here the CDR3 DNA reads TGCGCCAGCAGCTTGGTTACAGGGGGCAATCAGCCCCAGCATTTT.

This clone was observed a single time. V gene TRBV9 combines with J gene TRBJ2-3; D is ambiguous. Trimming took 0 bases from V and 6 from J, leaving 11 bases between them. Germline-derived CDR1 and CDR2 are SGDLS and YYNGEE. The CDR3 loop spans 14 amino acids. The CDR3 coding sequence is TGTGCCAGCAGCGTAGCCCCAATACGGGATACGCAGTATTTT. Its translation is CASSVAPIRDTQYF.